Listed below are T cell receptor beta chains from one sample, sequenced in a study of human T cells and chemical hapten exposure. TCRdb reprocessed the RACE reads with MiXCR, giving one entry per CDR3 protein. The data hold about 160,000 distinct CDR3 sequences, with roughly a quarter observed a single time. Specimen: whole blood, collected in connection with sensitization to the hapten diphenylcyclopropenone (DPC). These receptors were obtained from a woman aged 18-29 years with alopecia areata. Some clones in this sample may be carry-over from other donors' samples. Both conserved end residues are part of each CDR3. A D gene is named only where the DNA matches it firmly. Clone size is shown for a subset of rows, as once, few, many or a class of expanded clone.

d_gene,j_gene,abundance,v_gene,CDR3nt,CDR3aa
-,TRBJ1-1,few,TRBV6-5,TGTGCCAGCAGTTACACAACGGGCCACACTGAAGCTTTCTTT,CASSYTTGHTEAFF
TRBD1,TRBJ1-5,few,TRBV10-3,TGTGCCATCAGTGCCGGACAGGGCGGGAATCAGCCCCAGCATTTT,CAISAGQGGNQPQHF
-,TRBJ2-7,many,TRBV13,TGTGCCAGCAGCTTAGGGAGGTATTACGAGCAGTACTTC,CASSLGRYYEQYF
-,TRBJ1-5,few,TRBV4-2,TGTGCCAGCAGCCAACGTGTCGGGACGAGAAATCAGCCCCAGCATTTT,CASSQRVGTRNQPQHF
TRBD2,TRBJ2-7,few,TRBV12-3/TRBV12-4,TGTGCCAGCAGTTTGACTAGCGGGGAGCAGTACTTC,CASSLTSGEQYF
TRBD2,TRBJ2-1,-,TRBV4-3,TGCGCCAGCAGCCAAGGGGATCCGGGACTAGCAATCAATGAGCAGTTCTTC,CASSQGDPGLAINEQFF
-,TRBJ2-3,-,TRBV11-1,TGTGCCAGCAGCTCCCAGGAGGGGATTGATACGCAGTATTTT,CASSSQEGIDTQYF
-,TRBJ1-2,once,TRBV4-3,TGCGCCAGCAGCCATCCCGGGGGCGATGGCTACACCTTC,CASSHPGGDGYTF
-,TRBJ2-1,-,TRBV7-9,TGTGCCAGCACCAACCCGACCGTCAATGAGCAGTTCTTC,CASTNPTVNEQFF
-,TRBJ1-5,few,TRBV27,TGTGCCAGCGGCACGGGGGTCGATCGCAATCAGCCCCAGCATTTT,CASGTGVDRNQPQHF
-,TRBJ2-3,-,TRBV12-3/TRBV12-4,TGTGCCAGCAGCCCACTCGGACCTGACACAGATACGCAGTATTTT,CASSPLGPDTDTQYF
-,TRBJ2-3,-,TRBV12-3/TRBV12-4,TGTGCCAGCACCTTAGGGGGAGATACGCAGTATTTT,CASTLGGDTQYF
-,TRBJ2-7,-,TRBV4-1,TGCGCCAGCAGCCAAGATCGGGGTATGGCCTACGAGCAGTACTTC,CASSQDRGMAYEQYF
TRBD1,TRBJ2-7,-,TRBV20-1,TGCAGTGCCTTAGGGGAGAGGACAGGGGTTTTCTACGAGCAGTACTTC,CSALGERTGVFYEQYF
TRBD2,TRBJ2-2,few,TRBV4-1,TGCGCCAGCAGCCCGACTAGCGGGGGGCCCAACACCGGGGAGCTGTTTTTT,CASSPTSGGPNTGELFF
-,TRBJ2-7,-,TRBV20-1,TGCAGTGCAGAACAGGAGTACGAGCAGTACTTC,CSAEQEYEQYF